Below, 30 T cell receptor beta chains from the same sample are listed, as sequenced in a study of a mutant IDH1 vaccine in newly diagnosed glioma. Time point noted: baseline, week 1 (first vaccination visit). Specified treatment: pre-vaccination baseline after standard-of-care therapy. Using immunoSEQ multiplex PCR, the repertoire was profiled, and TCRdb retains in-frame clones only, with some absent. The top ten hold under 3.5% of the sample, which has about 66,000 clones, approximately 86% seen once. The sequenced sample was PBMCs, obtained from a glioma patient treated with radiotherapy, temozolomide or both. These receptors came from a man aged 30 to 45 with glioma.

This chain connects TRBV5-6 to TRBJ2-1, with 7 bases fitting TRBD2. This CDR3 region has 17 residues. The J segment lost 0 bases and the V segment lost 5 bases, leaving 11 bases of the junction unmatched. The V gene's germline CDR1 is SGHDT and CDR2 YYEEEE. The CDR3 reads CASRESGEKSSYNEQFF. CDR3 nucleotide sequence: TGTGCCAGCAGGGAAAGCGGGGAAAAAAGCTCCTACAATGAGCAGTTCTTC.

The CDR3 DNA is TGTGCCTGGACCCGAGGGGGGGGACAGTTTAATCAGCCCCAGCATTTT. Translating gives CAWTRGGGQFNQPQHF. This sequence joins TRBV30 and TRBJ1-5; 7 nucleotides align to TRBD1. Germline V gives CDR1 GTSNPN, CDR2 SVGIG (reference sequence). V shed 4 bases and J 4 bases; nucleotides not matched to a gene: 13. The CDR3 is made up of 16 amino acids.

The CDR3 region is CASSYSYYQRTEAFF. The CDR3 coding sequence is TGTGCCAGCAGTTACTCTTATTACCAACGAACTGAAGCTTTCTTT. J is TRBJ1-1 and V is TRBV6-5, with D hard to call. Per the germline V gene, CDR1 is MNHEY and CDR2 is SVGAGI. The CDR3 consists of 15 residues. Trimming left V 0 bases short and J 5 bases short, with 13 bases between.

V usage is TRBV28 and J usage is TRBJ2-1, with D unresolved. CDR1 and CDR2 (germline): MDHEN, SYDVKM. The V gene lost 6 bases and the J gene lost 6 bases, with 6 bases spanning the gap. The CDR3 length is 11 residues. The CDR3 sequence: CASRDINEQFF. The CDR3 DNA reads as TGTGCCAGCAGGGATATCAATGAGCAGTTCTTC.

The CDR3 coding sequence is TGCGCCAGCAGCCACGGACAGGGGAACTATGGCTACACCTTC. Amino acids: CASSHGQGNYGYTF. The chain uses TRBV5-1 and TRBJ1-2, with 9 bases lining up with TRBD1. Germline values: CDR1 SGHRS, CDR2 YFSETQ. This CDR3 has 14 residues. The trim removed 4 bases at V and 2 bases at J, leaving 3 bases unmatched.

The CDR3 reads CASSLVPGQFSGELFF. CDR3 DNA sequence: TGTGCCAGCAGTTTAGTACCGGGACAGTTTTCCGGGGAGCTGTTTTTT. The gene calls are TRBV27 and TRBJ2-2, with TRBD1 matching 7 bases. Trimming took 2 bases from V and 6 from J; bases not matched to a gene: 9. CDR1 and CDR2 (germline): MNHEY, SMNVEV (reference sequence). The CDR3 is 16 residues long.

DNA of the CDR3: TGTGCCAGCAGTTACTGGCAGACGAACACCGGGGAGCTGTTTTTT. This codes for CASSYWQTNTGELFF. V gene TRBV6-5 combines with J gene TRBJ2-2, with D uncertain. The CDR3 spans 15 residues. Trimming stripped 1 base from V and 0 bases from J, with 6 bases between. Germline V gene sequence: CDR1 MNHEY, CDR2 SVGAGI.

The chain is built from TRBV5-1 and TRBJ1-2; D gene unclear. V lost 5 bases and J lost 2, with 10 bases in between. The CDR3 length is 13 residues. CDR1 SGHRS and CDR2 YFSETQ come from the germline V gene. CDR3 nucleotide sequence: TGCGCCAGCAGGTCGACTGTGAACTATGGCTACACCTTC. The encoded protein is CASRSTVNYGYTF.

The CDR3 protein is CATSRDGGWRGQEAFF. The CDR3 DNA is TGTGCCACCAGCAGAGATGGGGGGTGGCGGGGACAAGAAGCTTTCTTT. This chain uses TRBV15 with TRBJ1-1; D perhaps matches TRBD1 (6 bases). The CDR3 length is 16 residues. The V end was cut by 0 bases, the J end by 8 bases, with 19 bases between. Germline V gene sequence: CDR1 LNHNV, CDR2 YYDKDF (reference sequence).

V and J are TRBV18 and TRBJ2-7; D perhaps matches TRBD1 (5 bases). The CDR3 has 14 amino acids. Germline assignment: CDR1 KGHSH and CDR2 LQKENI. Trimming shortened V by 3 bases and J by 3 bases, and 12 bases separated the two germline ends. As DNA, the CDR3 is TGTGCCAGCTCACCCAGACAGTCCTACTACGAGCAGTACTTC. This encodes CASSPRQSYYEQYF.

The table lists this clone with a few counts. V gene TRBV10-3 combines with J gene TRBJ1-1, with TRBD1 matching 8 bases. J gave up 5 bases and V 6 bases, and 5 bases lay outside the gene matches. Germline V gene lookup returns CDR1 ENHRY and CDR2 SYGVKD. The CDR3 is 13 residues long. The CDR3 spells CAIRTGEWTEAFF. The CDR3 nucleotides read TGTGCCATCAGGACAGGGGAGTGGACTGAAGCTTTCTTT.

The chain links TRBV14 to TRBJ1-2, with D tentatively TRBD1 (6 bases). Germline CDR1 and CDR2: SGHDN and FVKESK. Trimming shortened V by 5 bases and J by 2 bases, and 18 bases separated the two germline ends. The CDR3 has 16 residues. CDR3 in DNA: TGTGCCAGCAGCGCGGCGGGGACAATAGAAAACTATGGCTACACCTTC. Translation gives CASSAAGTIENYGYTF.

V usage is TRBV11-2 and J usage is TRBJ1-1, with 9 bases aligning to TRBD1. Germline V CDR1 and CDR2: SGHAT, FQNNGV. V gave up 4 bases and J gave up 7 bases; unmatched junction bases: 10. This CDR3 is built from 15 residues. The CDR3 loop is CASSYRGGTGYEAFF. The CDR3, as DNA: TGTGCCAGCAGCTACAGGGGGGGGACAGGGTATGAAGCTTTCTTT.

In this sample, this clone turned up once. The chain carries TRBV18 and TRBJ2-1, with D unclear. The CDR3 loop spans 15 amino acids. Per the germline V gene, CDR1 is KGHSH and CDR2 is LQKENI. Deletions cut 4 bases from V and 7 bases from J, with 17 bases between. Here the CDR3 DNA reads TGTGCCAGCTCACAAACAACTACCGAGAGGAATGAGCAGTTCTTC. It specifies CASSQTTTERNEQFF.

This clone has only one observation. This chain uses TRBV11-3 with TRBJ2-7, with D perhaps matching TRBD1 (5 bases). The CDR3 consists of 15 residues. V dropped 0 bases and J dropped 2 bases, with 11 bases sitting between them. CDR1 and CDR2 (germline): SGHNT, YENEEA. The CDR3 DNA sequence: TGTGCCAGCAGCTTAGAGTTTGCGACAGCCTACGAGCAGTACTTC. It yields the protein CASSLEFATAYEQYF.

The J gene is TRBJ2-1, the V gene TRBV6-1; perhaps D is TRBD1 or TRBD2 (5 bases each). The CDR3 is made up of 15 amino acids. CDR1 is MNHNS, CDR2 SASEGT, per germline. The germline V and J ends were trimmed by 2 bases and 7 bases, with 15 bases remaining between them. The CDR3 region has the DNA TGTGCCAGCAGTGAAAAGGCAGGGAGTGGGAATGAGCAGTTCTTC. It encodes CASSEKAGSGNEQFF.

The V call is TRBV19, the J call TRBJ2-7, with D perhaps TRBD2 (6 bases). This CDR3 has 15 amino acids. Germline V gene lookup returns CDR1 LNHDA and CDR2 SQIVND (reference sequence). V was shortened by 2 bases and J by 3 bases, with 14 bases between the two germline ends. Written as DNA, the CDR3 is TGTGCCAGTAGTATATTAGGAGGGACTGACTACGAGCAGTACTTC. Residues: CASSILGGTDYEQYF.

The chain combines TRBV19 with TRBJ2-1, with 9 bases aligning to TRBD2. CDR1 is LNHDA and CDR2 is SQIVND in the germline V gene (reference sequence). V lost 4 bases to trimming and J lost 0 bases; unmatched junction nucleotides: 1. The CDR3 length is 15 residues. The chain's CDR3 is CASSSGGVSYNEQFF. The CDR3 DNA is TGTGCCAGTAGTAGCGGGGGGGTCTCCTACAATGAGCAGTTCTTC.

This rearrangement joins TRBV7-6 to TRBJ1-6; perhaps TRBD1 as D (6 bases). Germline lookup yields CDR1 SGHVS and CDR2 FNYEAQ. This CDR3 is built from 15 residues. V lost 5 bases and J lost 9, with 17 bases in between. The CDR3 spells CASSAGQYLGSPLHF. In nucleotides, the CDR3 is TGTGCCAGCAGCGCCGGACAGTACCTCGGTTCACCCCTCCACTTT.

Only one count was recorded for this clone. The chain combines TRBV6-4 with TRBJ2-3; D is unresolved. CDR3 length: 13 residues. CDR1 MRHNA and CDR2 SNTAGT come from the germline V gene. With 2 bases removed from V and 7 bases from J, the gap between germline ends came to 10 bases. CDR3 sequence: CASSDGSPNTQYF. CDR3 nucleotide sequence: TGTGCCAGCAGTGACGGGTCTCCTAATACGCAGTATTTT.

The chain recombines TRBV10-3 with TRBJ1-5; a weak D match, TRBD1 (5 bases). This CDR3 comprises 14 residues. Germline V gene sequence: CDR1 ENHRY, CDR2 SYGVKD. With 6 bases removed from V and 1 base from J, the gap between germline ends came to 10 bases. CDR3 DNA sequence: TGTGCCATCAGCCAACAGGAAAGCAATCAGCCCCAGCATTTT. Translated, it gives CAISQQESNQPQHF.

The chain has TRBV5-6 and TRBJ1-1; D is possibly TRBD1 (5 bases). The germline V gene has CDR1 SGHDT and CDR2 YYEEEE. This CDR3 is built from 15 residues. The ends were cut back, 3 bases at V and 1 base at J, with 13 bases in the middle. The DNA of the CDR3 is TGTGCCAGCAGCTCACTGACAGTTACGAACACTGAAGCTTTCTTT. It codes for CASSSLTVTNTEAFF.

The chain couples TRBV7-2 to TRBJ2-7, with 7 bases that match TRBD2. V lost 1 base and J lost 2; bases outside the gene matches: 8. This CDR3 has 16 residues. CDR1 SGHTA and CDR2 FQGNSA come from the germline V gene. The CDR3 loop reads CASSLGPGGTPYEQYF. As DNA, the CDR3 is TGTGCCAGCAGCTTAGGTCCCGGGGGGACTCCCTACGAGCAGTACTTC.

The chain joins TRBV5-4 to TRBJ1-4; D might be TRBD1 (6 bases). V lost 2 bases, J lost 8 bases, and 13 bases lay in between. The CDR3 totals 14 residues. Germline lookup yields CDR1 SGHNT and CDR2 YYREEE (reference sequence). The chain's CDR3 is CASSFSRGDEKLFF. CDR3 DNA sequence: TGTGCCAGCAGCTTTTCCAGGGGTGACGAAAAACTGTTTTTT. Complete variable domain (other parts from reference TRBV5-4 and TRBJ1-4): ETGVTQSPTHLIKTRGQQVTLRCSSQSGHNTVSWYQQALGQGPQFIFQYYREEENGRGNFPPRFSGLQFPNYSSELNVNALELDDSALYLCASSFSRGDEKLFFGSGTQLSVL.

V and J are TRBV5-1 and TRBJ2-2; D unresolved. The CDR3 is 17 amino acids. Looked up from germline, CDR1 is SGHRS and CDR2 is YFSETQ. The V and J ends lost 0 bases and 5 bases respectively, with 17 bases between them. CDR3 residues: CASSLVQNPPLTGELFF. The DNA for the CDR3 is TGCGCCAGCAGCTTGGTCCAAAACCCCCCCCTTACCGGGGAGCTGTTTTTT. Variable domain in full (rest from reference TRBV5-1 and TRBJ2-2): KAGVTQTPRYLIKTRGQQVTLSCSPISGHRSVSWYQQTPGQGLQFLFEYFSETQRNKGNFPGRFSGRQFSNSRSEMNVSTLELGDSALYLCASSLVQNPPLTGELFFGEGSRLTVL.

This clone came up once. This chain uses TRBV5-1 with TRBJ2-7; TRBD1 matches 9 bases. CDR3 length: 15 amino acids. Losses at the gene ends were 0 bases for V and 4 bases for J; bases not matched to a gene: 5. CDR1 is SGHRS, CDR2 YFSETQ, per germline. The CDR3 sequence: CASSLDGTGIYEQYF. The CDR3 nucleotides are TGCGCCAGCAGCTTGGACGGGACAGGGATTTACGAGCAGTACTTC.

The chain combines TRBV7-8 with TRBJ1-3; D ambiguous. V was pared by 3 bases and J by 0 bases, with 12 bases between. The germline V gene has CDR1 SGHVS and CDR2 FQNEAQ. CDR3 length: 16 amino acids. DNA of the CDR3: TGTGCCAGCAGCTTGAACCGTCAATTCTCTGGAAACACCATATATTTT. Its protein is CASSLNRQFSGNTIYF.

This clone was counted between two and nine times. This chain links TRBV11-2 with TRBJ2-2; no clear D gene. The CDR3 extends over 16 amino acids. V lost 8 bases, J lost 4 bases, and 20 bases lay in between. Germline CDR1 SGHAT, CDR2 FQNNGV. The CDR3 bases are TGTGCCAGCGACCCACGAAAGTTAGGCAGCACCGGGGAGCTGTTTTTT. Protein sequence: CASDPRKLGSTGELFF. The full variable domain, rest sourced from reference TRBV11-2 and TRBJ2-2, is EAGVAQSPRYKIIEKRQSVAFWCNPISGHATLYWYQQILGQGPKLLIQFQNNGVVDDSQLPKDRFSAERLKGVDSTLKIQPAKLEDSAVYLCASDPRKLGSTGELFFGEGSRLTVL.

CDR3 residues: CASSFDRVGDTEAFF. Written as DNA, the CDR3 is TGTGCCAGCAGCTTCGACAGGGTCGGTGACACTGAAGCTTTCTTT. V usage is TRBV11-2 and J usage is TRBJ1-1; TRBD1 aligns across 7 bases. CDR1 is SGHAT and CDR2 is FQNNGV in the germline V gene. This CDR3 has 15 amino acids. The ends lost 3 bases at V and 3 bases at J; junction bases unmatched: 7. The full variable domain, completed using reference TRBV11-2 and TRBJ1-1, is EAGVAQSPRYKIIEKRQSVAFWCNPISGHATLYWYQQILGQGPKLLIQFQNNGVVDDSQLPKDRFSAERLKGVDSTLKIQPAKLEDSAVYLCASSFDRVGDTEAFFGQGTRLTVV.

The chain employs TRBV5-1 and TRBJ1-1, with 8 nucleotides matching TRBD1. V gave up 0 bases and J gave up 1 base; unmatched junction bases: 14. Per the germline V gene, CDR1 is SGHRS and CDR2 is YFSETQ. The CDR3 spans 19 residues. The DNA of the CDR3 is TGCGCCAGCAGCTTGGTTCGGTTTCGTGGGACAGGCCGGAACACTGAAGCTTTCTTT. This gives the protein CASSLVRFRGTGRNTEAFF.